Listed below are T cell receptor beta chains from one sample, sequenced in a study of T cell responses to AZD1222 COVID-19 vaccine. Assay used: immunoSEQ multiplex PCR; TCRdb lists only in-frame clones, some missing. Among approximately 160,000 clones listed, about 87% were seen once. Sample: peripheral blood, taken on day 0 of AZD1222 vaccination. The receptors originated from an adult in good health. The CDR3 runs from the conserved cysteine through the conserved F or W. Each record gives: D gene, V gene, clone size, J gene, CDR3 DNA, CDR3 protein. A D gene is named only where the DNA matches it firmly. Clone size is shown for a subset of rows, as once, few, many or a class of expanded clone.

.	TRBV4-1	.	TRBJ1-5	TGCGCCAGCAGCCAGGACAGACTCCCAGGGGATCAGCCCCAGCATTTT	CASSQDRLPGDQPQHF
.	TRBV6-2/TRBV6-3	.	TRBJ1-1	TGTGCCAGCAGTTACTGGGAGGGAGGTGAAGCTTTCTTT	CASSYWEGGEAFF
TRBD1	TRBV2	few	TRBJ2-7	TGTGCCAGCAGTCGTCGGGACAGATCCTACGAGCAGTACTTC	CASSRRDRSYEQYF
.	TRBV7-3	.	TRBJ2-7	TGTGCCAGCAGCTTAATAGGCAACTACGAGCAGTACTTC	CASSLIGNYEQYF
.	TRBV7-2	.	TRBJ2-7	TGTGCCAGCAGCTTAGATGTGGGCTACGAGCAGTACTTC	CASSLDVGYEQYF
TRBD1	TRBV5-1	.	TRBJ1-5	TGCGCCAGCAGCGCAGGACAGGATACTTCCCAGCCCCAGCATTTT	CASSAGQDTSQPQHF
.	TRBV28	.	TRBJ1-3	TGTGCCAGCAGTCAGGACAATTCCGGAAACACCATATATTTT	CASSQDNSGNTIYF
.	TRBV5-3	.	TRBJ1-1	TGTGCCAGAAGCCGCGGAGGGGACTGTCTAACTGAAGCTTTCTTT	CARSRGGDCLTEAFF
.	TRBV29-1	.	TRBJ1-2	TGCAGCGTTGCCGGGTGGGAAGGCTACACCTTC	CSVAGWEGYTF
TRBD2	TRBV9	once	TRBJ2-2	TGTGCCAGCAGCGCCCCGCGTGGTAGCGGGAGGGATCGCACCGGGGAGCTGTTTTTT	CASSAPRGSGRDRTGELFF
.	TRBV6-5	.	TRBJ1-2	TGTGCCAGCAGTCAGCGGGGGGGCGGCTACACCTTC	CASSQRGGGYTF
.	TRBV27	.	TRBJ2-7	TGTGCCAGCAGTGGCTCGTGGGGCGAGCAGTACTTC	CASSGSWGEQYF
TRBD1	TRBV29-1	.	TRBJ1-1	TGCAGCGTTGCACAGGGGTCGAACACTGAAGCTTTCTTT	CSVAQGSNTEAFF
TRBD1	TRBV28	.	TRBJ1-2	TGTGCCAGCAGTTCCCAAACAGGGGGCGACTATGGCTACACCTTC	CASSSQTGGDYGYTF
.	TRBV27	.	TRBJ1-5	TGTGCCAGCAGTTTGAGGTCTTATCAGCCCCAGCATTTT	CASSLRSYQPQHF
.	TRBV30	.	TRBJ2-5	TGTGCCTGGAGTGTATTGGCAGGGTCTACTCGAGAGACCCAGTACTTC	CAWSVLAGSTRETQYF
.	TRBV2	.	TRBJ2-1	TGTGCCAGCAGCAAGGCCCTAGGGGGAGGGGATGAGCAGTTCTTC	CASSKALGGGDEQFF
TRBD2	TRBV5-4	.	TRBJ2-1	TGTGCCCTGACAGCCGGACTAGCGGGAGGAACCACTGAGCAGTTCTTC	CALTAGLAGGTTEQFF
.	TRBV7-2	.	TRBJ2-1	TGTGCCAGCAGCTCTAGGGGGGGGAATGAGCAGTTCTTC	CASSSRGGNEQFF
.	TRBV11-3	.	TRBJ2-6	TGTGCCAGCAGCTTAGGTCAAGGGGCCGGGGCCAACGTCCTGACTTTC	CASSLGQGAGANVLTF
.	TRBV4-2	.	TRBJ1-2	TGTGCCAGCAGCCAAGATCCCGGGACACCCAATGGCTACACCTTC	CASSQDPGTPNGYTF
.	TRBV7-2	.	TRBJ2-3	TGTGCCAGCAGCTTTTATATTCCGGGGGCGGTCACAGATACGCAGTATTTT	CASSFYIPGAVTDTQYF
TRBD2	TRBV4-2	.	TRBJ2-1	TGTGCCAGCAGCCAAACTCTAGCGGGAAAGGAGCAGTTCTTC	CASSQTLAGKEQFF
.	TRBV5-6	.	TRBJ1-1	TGTGCCAGCAGCTTAAGGGAGACCACTGAAGCTTTCTTT	CASSLRETTEAFF
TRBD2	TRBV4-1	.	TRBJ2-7	TGCGCCAGCAGCCAAAGGACTAGCGGGCAAGGGTCTCACTACGAGCAGTACTTC	CASSQRTSGQGSHYEQYF
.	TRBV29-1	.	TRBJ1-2	TGCATCGTTTCGGTGGGGGTAGGTGGCTACACCTTC	CIVSVGVGGYTF
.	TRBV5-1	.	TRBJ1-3	TGCGCCAGCAGCTTGAGGGGTTCTGGAAACACCATATATTTT	CASSLRGSGNTIYF
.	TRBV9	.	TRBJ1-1	TGTGCCAGCAGCCCATCCATGAGGGGGGACACTGAAGCTTTCTTT	CASSPSMRGDTEAFF
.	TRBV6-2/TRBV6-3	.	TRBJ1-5	TGTGCCAGCAGTTACTCAGGGTTTTCCACTTTTCAGCCCCAGCATTTT	CASSYSGFSTFQPQHF
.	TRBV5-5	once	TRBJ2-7	TGTGCCAGCAGCTTGGATGGAGGAGGGGCCTACGAGCAGTACTTC	CASSLDGGGAYEQYF
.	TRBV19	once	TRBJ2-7	TGTGCCAGTAGTTCCTTCCCGGGCAGTACCTACGAGCAGTACTTC	CASSSFPGSTYEQYF
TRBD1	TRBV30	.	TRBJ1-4	TGTGCCTGGAGGGGAATCCCGGACAGGGGGAGTGAAAAACTGTTTTTT	CAWRGIPDRGSEKLFF
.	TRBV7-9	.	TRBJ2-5	TGTGCCAGCAGCTTGGGTCGAGAGACCCAGTACTTC	CASSLGRETQYF
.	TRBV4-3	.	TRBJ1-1	TGCGCCAGCAGCCAAGAGGGGGTTCGGGCTGAAGCTTTCTTT	CASSQEGVRAEAFF
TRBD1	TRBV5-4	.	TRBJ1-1	TGTGCCAGCAGCCGGGGACAGGGGGCGGGGGAAGCTTTCTTT	CASSRGQGAGEAFF
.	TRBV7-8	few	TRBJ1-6	TGTGCCAGCAGCCACCGCAGGGAAAGGGGATCACCCCTCCACTTT	CASSHRRERGSPLHF
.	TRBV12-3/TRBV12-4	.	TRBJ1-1	TGTGCCAGTAGTTTATCCGGGAAAACTGAAGCTTTCTTT	CASSLSGKTEAFF
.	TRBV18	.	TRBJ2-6	TGTGCCAGCTCACCCGCGGGGCAGGGCTCTGGGGCCAACGTCCTGACTTTC	CASSPAGQGSGANVLTF
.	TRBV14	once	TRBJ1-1	TGTGCCAGCAGCCAAGACCAATTTCTGACCTTGAACACTGAAGCTTTCTTT	CASSQDQFLTLNTEAFF
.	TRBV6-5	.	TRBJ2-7	TGTGCCAGCAGCACCTCACTGGGAAACAACTACGAGCAGTACTTC	CASSTSLGNNYEQYF
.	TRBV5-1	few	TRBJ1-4	TGCGCCAGCCGGACAGATACAACTAATGAAAAACTGTTTTTT	CASRTDTTNEKLFF
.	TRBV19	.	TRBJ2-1	TGTGCCAGTAGTTTCAGTATTGGGAATGAGCAGTTCTTC	CASSFSIGNEQFF
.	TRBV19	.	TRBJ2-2	TGTGCCAGTAGTATAGTGCCGAACACCGGGGAGCTGTTTTTT	CASSIVPNTGELFF
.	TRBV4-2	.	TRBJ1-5	TGTGCCAGCAGCCAAGACACAAATCAGCCCCAGCATTTT	CASSQDTNQPQHF
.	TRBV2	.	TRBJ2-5	TGTGCCAGCAGTGAAGCGGAGCGAGTGGAGACCCAGTACTTC	CASSEAERVETQYF